This T cell receptor (beta chain) stems from a study of shared clonotypes between healthy human individuals. Study at large: CD8 memory received one plate per donor, CD8 naive two, CD4 memory three and CD4 naive three.

A remark on this clone: Its antigen is unknown.

V lost 5 bases and J lost 5; bases outside the gene matches: 3. The CDR3 sequence is 15 residues long. CDR1 SGHTA and CDR2 FQGNSA come from the germline V gene. The study ran the assay at deep level. The method was immunoSEQ multiplex PCR; TCRdb's version includes in-frame clones alone and lacks a portion of them. Of about 610,000 clones in the sample, more than 95% were seen once. Healthy and HIV-negative, the adult donors had no recent acute infections or vaccinations. Study outcomes and limitations: A limitation of the genetic and exposure-history diversity represented arose from few donors.

This sequence joins TRBV7-2 and TRBJ2-3; the match to TRBD2 covers 14 bases. Material: naive CD4+ T cells sorted from blood. Noted subset: CD45RA+ positively selected. The clonotype originates from a woman in her twenties or thirties in good health. In nucleotides, the CDR3 is TGTGCCAGCAGCAAGGGACTAGCGGGAGTAGATACGCAGTATTTT. It is translated as CASSKGLAGVDTQYF.